This entry lists 4 T cell receptor beta chains sequenced from one sample in a study of T-cell memory formation after mild COVID-19 (dated by TCRdb to about 2021). Receptor amplification or capture employed 5' RACE. Sequencing used an Illumina NovaSeq 6000. TCRdb reanalyzed the raw reads on its own, using fastp at Q25 for trimming and MiXCR for clone calling, and kept in-frame beta chains. Under each unique CDR3 protein, matching rows form one entry showing the most common genes and DNA. This sample lists about 270,000 distinct CDR3 sequences; over 15% were detected once. The leading ten clones occupy over 2% of the sample. The sequencing input was PBMCs or a T cell subset sorted from them (not recorded which). The receptor set was obtained from an adult woman who had mild COVID-19 (a few samples of this study predate the infection). The sample titles of this study are shuffled in the database, so cell type and time point are left out; the donor was told from shared clones.

As DNA, the CDR3 is TGCGCCAGCAGGGAAGCGGGGGGGCCGACAGATACGCAGTATTTT. Translated, it gives CASREAGGPTDTQYF. This sequence joins TRBV5-1 and TRBJ2-3; TRBD2 aligns across 10 bases. Germline V lookup: CDR1 SGHRS, CDR2 YFSETQ. Trimming removed 5 bases from V and 3 bases from J; junction bases left unmatched: 6. The length of the CDR3 is 15 residues.

This clonotype was seen only a few times. The chain combines TRBV7-6 with TRBJ1-1; TRBD1 might be the D (5 bases). Germline assignment: CDR1 SGHVS and CDR2 FNYEAQ. This CDR3 contains 13 residues. V shed 6 bases and J shed 3 bases, with 11 bases lying between them. CDR3 nucleotides: TGTGCCAGCAGTCGGACGGGGGACACTGAAGCTTTCTTT. It translates to CASSRTGDTEAFF. The complete variable domain, with remaining parts taken from reference TRBV7-6 and TRBJ1-1, reads GAGVSQSPRYKVTKRGQDVALRCDPISGHVSLYWYRQALGQGPEFLTYFNYEAQQDKSGLPNDRFSAERPEGSISTLTIQRTEQRDSAMYRCASSRTGDTEAFFGQGTRLTVV.

This clonotype appeared a few times. The V gene is TRBV5-1, the J gene TRBJ2-5; 8 nucleotides match TRBD2. CDR3 length: 13 amino acids. Trimming at V came to 6 bases and at J to 2 bases, leaving 3 bases not matched to a gene. Germline V gene sequence: CDR1 SGHRS, CDR2 YFSETQ. CDR3 loop: CASTGGGQETQYF. DNA of the CDR3: TGCGCCAGCACCGGCGGGGGGCAAGAGACCCAGTACTTC.

Comment on this clonotype: Mismatch with germline at one junction end may stem from a read error. The chain recombines TRBV7-2 with TRBJ2-5; 9 bases are a match to TRBD2. The germline CDR1 and CDR2 sequences are SGHTA and FQGNSA. The CDR3 is 18 amino acids. CDR3 DNA sequence: TGTGCCAGCAGCTTAAGGGCTAGCGGGGATTGGTACCAAGAGACACAGTACTTC. Its translation: CASSLRASGDWYQETQYF. Complete variable domain (other parts from reference TRBV7-2 and TRBJ2-5): GAGVSQSPSNKVTEKGKDVELRCDPISGHTALYWYRQSLGQGLEFLIYFQGNSAPDKSGLPSDRFSAERTGGSVSTLTIQRTQQEDSAVYLCASSLRASGDWYQETQYFGPGTRLLVL.